This T cell receptor (beta chain) was captured by sequencing in a study of blood T cell repertoires in COVID-19 (dated by TCRdb to about 2020). With respect to the entire study: Collaborator samples came from the United States, Italy and Spain and covered acute and convalescent phases of COVID-19. The dataset comprised deeply sampled blood TCRbeta repertoires from subjects exposed to, actively infected with, or recovered from COVID-19. The repertoires were made available in a free public database intended to serve as a resource for research on the immune response to SARS-CoV-2. Samples came from the ongoing ImmuneRACE study (first 160 participants) plus 1,254 subjects from 6 global collaborators. Where available, HLA class I and class II types were taken from metadata supplied by the sample provider and were not determined by assay-based typing. The material from the prospective study consisted of cDNA or gDNA derived from T cells, B-cell-depleted T cells, or PBMCs. Sample metadata almost always included a de-identified subject ID, COVID-19 status, age in years and sex.

The junction shows trimming of 7 bases on V and 0 bases on J, plus 13 bases between the germline ends. Based on the germline V gene, the CDR1 and CDR2 sequences are ENHRY and SYGVKD. Its CDR3 holds 14 amino acids, cysteine through phenylalanine. The only DNA kept is the CDR3, 42 bases in frame from the first base. TCRbeta CDR3 regions were amplified from genomic DNA by means of the immunoSEQ Assay, a bias-controlled multiplex PCR. The study's processing was this. Nucleated cell counts per sample were estimated from amplification of reference gene primers within the assay. To quantify the absolute abundance of each unique TCRbeta CDR3 rearrangement, sequence reads were collapsed and filtered. For each sample, productive Simpson clonality was calculated as the square root of Simpson's diversity index across productive rearrangements. TCRdb carries this immuneACCESS record with in-frame sequences only. Its versions omit some clonotypes, under half of them owing to an unresolved V gene in the studies checked, with the rest unexplained. That table gives V, J and clone size, and the DNA gave D and trimming. The sample includes 350,000 to 400,000 clones, with approximately 88% observed a single time. The ten largest account for approximately 3% of the sample.

Results and caveats for the whole study, not just this receptor: Clinical and demographic metadata were provided uncurated, with the amount varying by source and participant.

Notes on this clone: Its antigen has not been determined. Base qualities are missing; no much larger clone stands one base away.

One collaborating source in Seattle enrolled patients while the patients were actively infected and followed the patients over time throughout the course of disease. Each collaborating institution followed its own protocols to collect whole blood in K2EDTA tubes. For TCRbeta analysis, collaborators shipped samples as frozen whole blood, isolated PBMCs, or DNA extracted from either of those sample types. This sequence was found in a woman aged 30 to 39 with COVID-19, enrolled during active disease. The chain is assembled from TRBV10-3 and TRBJ2-7; a tentative D match to TRBD2 spans 5 bases. The sequenced material came from peripheral blood. The DNA sequence is as follows: TGTGCCATCAATCTGGGAGACGCCTCCTACGAGCAGTACTTC. This gives the protein CAINLGDASYEQYF.